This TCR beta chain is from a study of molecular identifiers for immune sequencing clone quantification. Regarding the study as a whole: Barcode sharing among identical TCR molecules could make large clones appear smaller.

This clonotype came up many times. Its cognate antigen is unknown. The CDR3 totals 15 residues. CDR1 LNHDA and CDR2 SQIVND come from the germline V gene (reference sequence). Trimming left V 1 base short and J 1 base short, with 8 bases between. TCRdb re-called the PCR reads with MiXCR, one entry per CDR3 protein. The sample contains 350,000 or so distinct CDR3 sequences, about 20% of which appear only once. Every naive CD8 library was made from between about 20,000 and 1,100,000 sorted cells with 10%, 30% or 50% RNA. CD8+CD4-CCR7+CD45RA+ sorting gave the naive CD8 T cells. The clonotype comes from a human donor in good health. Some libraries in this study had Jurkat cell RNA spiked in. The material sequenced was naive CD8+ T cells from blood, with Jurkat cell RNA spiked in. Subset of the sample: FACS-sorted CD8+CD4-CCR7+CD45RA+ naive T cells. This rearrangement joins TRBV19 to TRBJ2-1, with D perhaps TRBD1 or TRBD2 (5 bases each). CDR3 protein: CASSIGDRSYNEQFF. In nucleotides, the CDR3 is TGTGCCAGTAGTATAGGGGACCGGTCCTACAATGAGCAGTTCTTC.